The sequence of this TCR beta chain was determined in a study of CD8 T cells in Susac syndrome. Findings and limits, study-wide: CD4+ T cell repertoires in Susac syndrome lacked clonal expansion.

TEMRA cells were FACS-enriched, while CD8+ and CD4+ T cells were negatively isolated. Concerning this clonotype itself: The antigen is not known.

RNA in amounts of 0.5 to 1 ug was reverse transcribed with random hexamers. Amplification of TCR beta CDR3 used immunoSEQ multiplex PCR across 54 Vbeta and 13 Jbeta. TCRdb passed the immunoSEQ multiplex PCR reads through MiXCR, listing each CDR3 protein once. The data show 110,000 to 150,000 distinct CDR3 sequences, approximately 94% seen once. Germline V gene sequence: CDR1 MGHDK, CDR2 SYGVNS. The V and J ends lost 8 bases and 7 bases respectively, with 15 bases between them. The CDR3 length is 12 residues. Sequenced material: CD4+ T cells from PBMCs. The V call is TRBV25-1, the J call TRBJ2-7; D unresolved. This receptor was taken from a human donor with Susac syndrome. The CDR3 sequence is CASGSHLVEQYF. CDR3 coding DNA: TGTGCCAGCGGCAGTCACCTCGTGGAGCAGTACTTC.